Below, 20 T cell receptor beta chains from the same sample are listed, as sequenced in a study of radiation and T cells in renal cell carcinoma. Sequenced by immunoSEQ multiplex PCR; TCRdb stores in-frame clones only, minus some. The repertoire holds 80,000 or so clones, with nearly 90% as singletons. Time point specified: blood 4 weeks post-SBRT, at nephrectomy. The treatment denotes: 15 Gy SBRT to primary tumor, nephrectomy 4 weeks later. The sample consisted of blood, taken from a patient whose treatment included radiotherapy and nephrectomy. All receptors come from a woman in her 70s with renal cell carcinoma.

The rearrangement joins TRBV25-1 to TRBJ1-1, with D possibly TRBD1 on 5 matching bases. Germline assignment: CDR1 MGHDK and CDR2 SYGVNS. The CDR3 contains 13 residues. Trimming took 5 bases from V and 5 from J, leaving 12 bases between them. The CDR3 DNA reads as TGTGCCAGCAGTCCCTGGAGGGGTACTGAAGCTTTCTTT. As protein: CASSPWRGTEAFF.

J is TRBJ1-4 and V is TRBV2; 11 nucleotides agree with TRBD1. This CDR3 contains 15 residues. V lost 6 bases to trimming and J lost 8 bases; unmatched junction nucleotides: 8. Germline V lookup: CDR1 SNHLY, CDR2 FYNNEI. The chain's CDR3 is CASRDRTGGYEKLFF. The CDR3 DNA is TGTGCCAGCAGGGATCGGACAGGGGGCTACGAAAAACTGTTTTTT.

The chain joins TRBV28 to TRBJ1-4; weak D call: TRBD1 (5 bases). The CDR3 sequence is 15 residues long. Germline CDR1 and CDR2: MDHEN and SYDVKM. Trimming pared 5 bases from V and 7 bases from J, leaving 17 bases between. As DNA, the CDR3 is TGTGCCAGCAGTCAAATCACTCAGGGTAGTGAAAAACTGTTTTTT. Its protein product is CASSQITQGSEKLFF.

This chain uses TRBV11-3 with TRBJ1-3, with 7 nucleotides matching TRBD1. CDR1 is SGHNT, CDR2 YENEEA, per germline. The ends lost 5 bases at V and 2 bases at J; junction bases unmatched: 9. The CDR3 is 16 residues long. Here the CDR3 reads CASSRRQGRTGNTIYF. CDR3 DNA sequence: TGTGCCAGCAGCCGCCGACAGGGAAGAACTGGAAACACCATATATTTT.

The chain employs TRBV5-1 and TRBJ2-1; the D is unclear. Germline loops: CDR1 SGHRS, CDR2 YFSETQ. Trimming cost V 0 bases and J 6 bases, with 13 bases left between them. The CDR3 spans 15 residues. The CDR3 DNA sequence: TGCGCCAGCAGCTTGGCCGTGGGATTGGTCAATGAGCAGTTCTTC. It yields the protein CASSLAVGLVNEQFF.

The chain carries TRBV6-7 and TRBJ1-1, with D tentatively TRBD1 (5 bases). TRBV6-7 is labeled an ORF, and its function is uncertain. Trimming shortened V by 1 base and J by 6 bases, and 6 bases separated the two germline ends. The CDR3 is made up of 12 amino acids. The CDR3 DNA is TGTGCCAGCAGTTACTGGGGCCCTGAAGCTTTCTTT. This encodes CASSYWGPEAFF.

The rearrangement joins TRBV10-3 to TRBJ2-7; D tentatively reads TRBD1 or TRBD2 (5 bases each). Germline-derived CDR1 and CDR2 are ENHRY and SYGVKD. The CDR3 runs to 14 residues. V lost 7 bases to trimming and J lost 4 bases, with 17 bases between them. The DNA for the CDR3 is TGTGCCATCACCATAGACAGACGGGGATACGAGCAGTACTTC. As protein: CAITIDRRGYEQYF.

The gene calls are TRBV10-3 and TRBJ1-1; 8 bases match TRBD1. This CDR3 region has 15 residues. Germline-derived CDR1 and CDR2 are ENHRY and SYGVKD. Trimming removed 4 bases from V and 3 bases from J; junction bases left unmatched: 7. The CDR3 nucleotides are TGTGCCATCAGTGGTGGACAGGGATTGGACACTGAAGCTTTCTTT. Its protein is CAISGGQGLDTEAFF.

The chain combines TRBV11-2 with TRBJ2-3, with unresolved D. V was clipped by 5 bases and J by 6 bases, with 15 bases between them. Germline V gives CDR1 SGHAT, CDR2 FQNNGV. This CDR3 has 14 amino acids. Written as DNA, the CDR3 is TGTGCCAGCAGCCCCCAAAGGCAGTCCGATACGCAGTATTTT. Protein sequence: CASSPQRQSDTQYF.

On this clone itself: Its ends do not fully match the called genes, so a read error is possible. CDR3 coding DNA: TGTGCTAGCAGCTTATGGCAGGGGACGGAGACCCAGTACTTC. It is translated as CASSLWQGTETQYF. The genes are TRBV7-7 and TRBJ2-5, with a tentative D call TRBD1 (6 bases). This CDR3 region has 14 residues. CDR1 SSHAT and CDR2 FNYEAQ come from the germline V gene (reference sequence).

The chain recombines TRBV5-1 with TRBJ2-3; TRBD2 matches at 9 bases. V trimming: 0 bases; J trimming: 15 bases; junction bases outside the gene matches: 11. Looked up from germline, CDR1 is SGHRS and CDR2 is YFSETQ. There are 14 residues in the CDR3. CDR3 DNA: TGCGCCAGCAGCTTGGCCGCGGGGGGGCCTTACTCCTATTTT. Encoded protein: CASSLAAGGPYSYF.

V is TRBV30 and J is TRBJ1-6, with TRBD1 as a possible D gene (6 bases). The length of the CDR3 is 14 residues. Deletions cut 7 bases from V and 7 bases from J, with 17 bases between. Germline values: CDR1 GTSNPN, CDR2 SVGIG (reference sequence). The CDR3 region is CASRPQGPNSPLHF. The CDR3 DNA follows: TGTGCCTCACGCCCCCAGGGGCCCAATTCACCCCTCCACTTT.

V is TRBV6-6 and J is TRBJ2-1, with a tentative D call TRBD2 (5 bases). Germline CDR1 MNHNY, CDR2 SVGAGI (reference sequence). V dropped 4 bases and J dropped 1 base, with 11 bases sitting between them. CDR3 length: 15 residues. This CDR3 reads CASSSRDSSYNEQFF. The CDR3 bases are TGTGCCAGCAGTTCCCGGGATTCTTCCTACAATGAGCAGTTCTTC.

In nucleotides, the CDR3 is TGCGCCAGCAGCCCCAGGGGGCCTGACACTGAAGCTTTCTTT. Encoded protein: CASSPRGPDTEAFF. V is TRBV5-1 and J is TRBJ1-1; 8 bases match TRBD1. CDR1 SGHRS and CDR2 YFSETQ come from the germline V gene. The length of the CDR3 is 14 residues. Germline trimming cut 4 bases from V and 3 bases from J; bases unmatched to any gene: 5.

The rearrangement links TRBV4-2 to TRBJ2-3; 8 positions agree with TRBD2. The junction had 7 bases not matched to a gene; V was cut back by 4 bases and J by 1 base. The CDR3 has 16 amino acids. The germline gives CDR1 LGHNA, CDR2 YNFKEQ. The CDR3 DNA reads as TGTGCCAGCAGCCCCCCTAGAGCGGGAGGCACAGATACGCAGTATTTT. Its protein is CASSPPRAGGTDTQYF.

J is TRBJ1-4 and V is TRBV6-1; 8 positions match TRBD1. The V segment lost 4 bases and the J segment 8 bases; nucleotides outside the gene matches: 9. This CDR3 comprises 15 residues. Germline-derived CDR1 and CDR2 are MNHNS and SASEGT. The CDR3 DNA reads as TGTGCCAGCAGTGGGGGAGGACAGGGAGCCGAAAAACTGTTTTTT. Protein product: CASSGGGQGAEKLFF.

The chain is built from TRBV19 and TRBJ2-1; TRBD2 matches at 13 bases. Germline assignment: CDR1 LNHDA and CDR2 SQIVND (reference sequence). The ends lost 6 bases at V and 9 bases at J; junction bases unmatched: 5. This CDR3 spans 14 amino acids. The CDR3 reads CASRTSGGPGEQFF. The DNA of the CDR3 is TGTGCCAGTAGGACTAGCGGGGGGCCAGGTGAGCAGTTCTTC.

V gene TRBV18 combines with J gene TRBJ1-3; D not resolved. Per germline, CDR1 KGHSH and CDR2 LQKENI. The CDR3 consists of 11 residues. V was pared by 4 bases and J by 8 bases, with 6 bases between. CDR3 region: CASSLGDTIYF. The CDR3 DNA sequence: TGTGCCAGCTCACTCGGGGACACCATATATTTT.

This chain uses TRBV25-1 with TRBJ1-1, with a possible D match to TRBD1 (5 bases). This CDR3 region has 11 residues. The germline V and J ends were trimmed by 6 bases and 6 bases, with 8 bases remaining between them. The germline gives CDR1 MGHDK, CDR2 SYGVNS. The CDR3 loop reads CASRTGAEAFF. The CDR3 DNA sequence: TGTGCCAGCAGAACAGGAGCTGAAGCTTTCTTT.

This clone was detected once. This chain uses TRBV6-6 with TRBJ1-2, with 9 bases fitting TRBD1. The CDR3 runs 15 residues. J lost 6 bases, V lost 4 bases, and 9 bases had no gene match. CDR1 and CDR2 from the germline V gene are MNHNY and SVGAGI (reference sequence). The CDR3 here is CASSSPGQGGDGYTF. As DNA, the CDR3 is TGTGCCAGCAGTTCCCCGGGACAGGGTGGGGATGGCTACACCTTC.